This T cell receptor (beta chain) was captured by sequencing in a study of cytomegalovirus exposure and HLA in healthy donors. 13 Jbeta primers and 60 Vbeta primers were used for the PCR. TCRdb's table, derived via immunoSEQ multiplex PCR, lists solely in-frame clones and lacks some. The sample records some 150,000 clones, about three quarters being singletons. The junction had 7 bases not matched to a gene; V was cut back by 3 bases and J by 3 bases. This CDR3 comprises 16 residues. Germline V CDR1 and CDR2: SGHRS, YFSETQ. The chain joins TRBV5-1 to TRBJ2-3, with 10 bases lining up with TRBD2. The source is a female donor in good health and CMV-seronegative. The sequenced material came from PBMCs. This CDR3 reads CASSSTASGGTDTQYF. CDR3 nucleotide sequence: TGCGCCAGCAGCTCGACCGCTAGCGGGGGAACAGATACGCAGTATTTT.